The rows below give T cell receptor beta chains drawn from one sample of a study of control samples from healthy donors and cancer patients. TCRdb's copy holds only in-frame clones and misses some; the assay was immunoSEQ multiplex PCR. The data hold 95,000 to 150,000 clones, with about nine tenths observed a single time. Sequencing was done on a sample of blood. Receptors were obtained from a woman younger than 35 in good health. The CDR3 runs from the conserved cysteine through the conserved F or W. Fields, in order: CDR3 protein, CDR3 DNA, V gene, J gene, D gene. A D gene is named only where the DNA matches it firmly.

CASSDDRGPNIQYF,TGTGCCAGCAGTGACGACAGGGGGCCGAACATTCAGTACTTC,TRBV2,TRBJ2-4,TRBD1
CATRGAVDTQYF,TGTGCCACCAGGGGAGCGGTGGATACGCAGTATTTT,TRBV24-1,TRBJ2-3,.
CASSYKTVDSNQPQHF,TGTGCCAGCAGTTACAAGACTGTTGATAGCAATCAGCCCCAGCATTTT,TRBV6-5,TRBJ1-5,.
CASSLKGGGSNQPQHF,TGTGCCAGCAGCTTAAAGGGGGGGGGTAGCAATCAGCCCCAGCATTTT,TRBV7-2,TRBJ1-5,.
CASSFKDTQYF,TGCGCCAGCAGCTTTAAAGATACGCAGTATTTT,TRBV5-1,TRBJ2-3,.
CASSSDSLQEAFF,TGTGCCAGCAGCTCGGACAGTTTACAAGAGGCTTTCTTT,TRBV11-2,TRBJ1-1,.
CASSYVPGSVRSTDTQYF,TGTGCCAGCAGTTACGTACCGGGGAGCGTCCGGAGCACAGATACGCAGTATTTT,TRBV6-2/TRBV6-3,TRBJ2-3,.
CASRAGKITGELFF,TGTGCCAGCAGAGCGGGGAAGATCACCGGGGAGCTGTTTTTT,TRBV6-4,TRBJ2-2,TRBD2
CASSSSSPGQSEKLFF,TGTGCCAGCAGCTCCTCCTCCCCGGGACAGTCTGAAAAACTGTTTTTT,TRBV6-2/TRBV6-3,TRBJ1-4,TRBD1
CASSIWAGGDTQYF,TGTGCCAGTAGTATCTGGGCAGGGGGAGATACGCAGTATTTT,TRBV19,TRBJ2-3,TRBD1
CASSKGTGTGDEQFF,TGTGCCAGCAGCAAGGGCACAGGGACAGGGGATGAGCAGTTCTTC,TRBV6-2/TRBV6-3,TRBJ2-1,TRBD1
CASSLAPTSGRGPVSYNEQFF,TGCGCCAGCAGCCTAGCCCCCACTAGCGGGAGGGGACCCGTGTCCTACAATGAGCAGTTCTTC,TRBV4-1,TRBJ2-1,TRBD2
CAWRLINTPGPLMIAFF,TGTGCCTGGAGGCTAATCAACACCCCGGGACCGTTGATGATAGCTTTCTTT,TRBV30,TRBJ1-1,.
CASSLLAGSYNEQFF,TGTGCCAGCAGCTTACTAGCGGGGTCTTACAATGAGCAGTTCTTC,TRBV7-3,TRBJ2-1,TRBD2
CATSRKGRGSYNEQFF,TGTGCCACCAGCAGAAAAGGGCGGGGTTCCTACAATGAGCAGTTCTTC,TRBV15,TRBJ2-1,.
CASIRQNTGELFF,TGCGCCAGCATTAGGCAGAACACCGGGGAGCTGTTTTTT,TRBV10-2,TRBJ2-2,.
CSVGQGASYEQYF,TGCAGCGTTGGACAGGGGGCCTCCTACGAGCAGTACTTC,TRBV29-1,TRBJ2-7,TRBD1
CASSAEEGVYSPLHF,TGTGCCAGCAGCGCAGAAGAGGGGGTATATTCACCCCTCCACTTT,TRBV7-9,TRBJ1-6,.
CASSESEEGTEAFF,TGTGCCAGCAGTGAATCTGAGGAGGGCACTGAAGCTTTCTTT,TRBV25-1,TRBJ1-1,.